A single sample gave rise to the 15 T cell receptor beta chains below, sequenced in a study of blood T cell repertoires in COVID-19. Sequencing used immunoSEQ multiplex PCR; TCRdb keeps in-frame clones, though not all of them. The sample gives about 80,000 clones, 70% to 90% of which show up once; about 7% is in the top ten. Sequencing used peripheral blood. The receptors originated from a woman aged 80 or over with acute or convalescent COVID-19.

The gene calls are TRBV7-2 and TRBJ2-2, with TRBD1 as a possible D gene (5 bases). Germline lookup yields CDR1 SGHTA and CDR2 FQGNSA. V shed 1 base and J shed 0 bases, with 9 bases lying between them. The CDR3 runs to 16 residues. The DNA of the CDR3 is TGTGCCAGCAGCTTAGGGGGCGGCGCGAACACCGGGGAGCTGTTTTTT. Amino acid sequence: CASSLGGGANTGELFF. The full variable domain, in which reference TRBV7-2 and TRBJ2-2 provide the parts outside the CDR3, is GAGVSQSPSNKVTEKGKDVELRCDPISGHTALYWYRQSLGQGLEFLIYFQGNSAPDKSGLPSDRFSAERTGGSVSTLTIQRTQQEDSAVYLCASSLGGGANTGELFFGEGSRLTVL.

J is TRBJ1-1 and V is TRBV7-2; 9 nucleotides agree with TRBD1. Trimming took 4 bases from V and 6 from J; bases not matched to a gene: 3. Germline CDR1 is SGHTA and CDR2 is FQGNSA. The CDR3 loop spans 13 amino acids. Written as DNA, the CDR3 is TGTGCCAGCAGCTCTTGGACAGGGGCTGAAGCTTTCTTT. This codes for CASSSWTGAEAFF.

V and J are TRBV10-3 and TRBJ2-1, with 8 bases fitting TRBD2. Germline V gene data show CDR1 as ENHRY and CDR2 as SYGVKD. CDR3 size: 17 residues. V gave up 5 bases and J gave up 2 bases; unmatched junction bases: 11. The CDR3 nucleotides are TGTGCCATCAGTACCCCTGACGGGAGGGGGACCTACAATGAGCAGTTCTTC. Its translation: CAISTPDGRGTYNEQFF.

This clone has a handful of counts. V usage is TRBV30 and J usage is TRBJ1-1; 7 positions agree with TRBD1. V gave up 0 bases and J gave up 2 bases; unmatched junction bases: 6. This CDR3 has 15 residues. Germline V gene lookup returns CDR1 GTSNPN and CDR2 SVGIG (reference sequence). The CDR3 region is CAWSVRGQLNTEAFF. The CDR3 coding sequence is TGTGCCTGGAGTGTGAGGGGACAGCTAAACACTGAAGCTTTCTTT.

The CDR3 loop reads CASTIGTRAEQYF. As DNA, the CDR3 is TGTGCCAGCACCATCGGGACTAGGGCCGAGCAGTACTTC. The chain joins TRBV7-2 to TRBJ2-7, with 8 positions matching TRBD2. The CDR3 contains 13 residues. CDR1 is SGHTA, CDR2 FQGNSA, per germline. Trimming cost V 7 bases and J 6 bases; bases outside gene matches: 8.

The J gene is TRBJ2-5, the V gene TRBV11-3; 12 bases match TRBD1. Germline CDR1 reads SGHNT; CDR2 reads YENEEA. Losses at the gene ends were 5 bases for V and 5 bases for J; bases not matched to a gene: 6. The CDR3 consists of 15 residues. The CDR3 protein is CASSQGTGGPETQYF. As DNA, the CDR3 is TGTGCCAGCAGCCAAGGGACAGGGGGCCCGGAGACCCAGTACTTC.

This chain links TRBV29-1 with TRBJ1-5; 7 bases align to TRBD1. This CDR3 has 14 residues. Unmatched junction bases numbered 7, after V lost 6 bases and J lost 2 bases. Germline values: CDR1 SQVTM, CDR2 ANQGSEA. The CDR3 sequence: CSVSTGTGNQPQHF. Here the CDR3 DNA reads TGCAGCGTCTCGACAGGGACTGGCAATCAGCCCCAGCATTTT.

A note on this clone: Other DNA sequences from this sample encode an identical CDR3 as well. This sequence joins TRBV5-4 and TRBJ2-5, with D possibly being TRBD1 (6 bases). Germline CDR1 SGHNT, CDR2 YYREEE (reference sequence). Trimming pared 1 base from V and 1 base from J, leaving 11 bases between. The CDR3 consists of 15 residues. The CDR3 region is CASSLYGGGQETQYF. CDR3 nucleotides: TGTGCCAGCAGCTTGTATGGGGGCGGCCAAGAGACCCAGTACTTC.

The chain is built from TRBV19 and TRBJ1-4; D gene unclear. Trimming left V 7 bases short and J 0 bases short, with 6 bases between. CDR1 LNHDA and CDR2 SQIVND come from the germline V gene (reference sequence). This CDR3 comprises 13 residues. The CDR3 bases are TGTGCCAGTACACGGGCAACTAATGAAAAACTGTTTTTT. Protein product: CASTRATNEKLFF.

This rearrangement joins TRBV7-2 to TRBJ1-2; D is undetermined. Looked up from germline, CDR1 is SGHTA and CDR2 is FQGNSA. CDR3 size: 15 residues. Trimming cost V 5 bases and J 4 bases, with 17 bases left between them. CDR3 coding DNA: TGTGCCAGCAGCCACAATCGTGGCTCTCTCTATGGCTACACCTTC. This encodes CASSHNRGSLYGYTF.

CDR3 nucleotides: TGTGCCACTAAGACAGGGGGCCTTCCGGGCGGCTACACCTTC. Amino acid sequence: CATKTGGLPGGYTF. This chain uses TRBV28 with TRBJ1-2; TRBD1 aligns across 10 bases. The J segment lost 8 bases and the V segment lost 10 bases, leaving 13 bases of the junction unmatched. The CDR3 has 14 amino acids. Germline V gene lookup returns CDR1 MDHEN and CDR2 SYDVKM.

CDR3 residues: CAWSVGESNQETQYF. CDR3 coding DNA: TGTGCCTGGAGTGTAGGGGAAAGCAACCAAGAGACCCAGTACTTC. The chain uses TRBV30 and TRBJ2-5, with D perhaps TRBD1 (5 bases). Trimming shortened V by 0 bases and J by 0 bases, and 11 bases separated the two germline ends. Germline V gene data show CDR1 as GTSNPN and CDR2 as SVGIG (reference sequence). The CDR3 is 15 residues long.

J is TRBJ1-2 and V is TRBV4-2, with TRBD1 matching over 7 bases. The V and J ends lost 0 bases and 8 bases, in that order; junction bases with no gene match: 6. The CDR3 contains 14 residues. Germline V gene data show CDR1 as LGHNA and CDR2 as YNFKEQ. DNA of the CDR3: TGTGCCAGCAGCCAAGATGGACAGGTTATCGGCTACACCTTC. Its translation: CASSQDGQVIGYTF.

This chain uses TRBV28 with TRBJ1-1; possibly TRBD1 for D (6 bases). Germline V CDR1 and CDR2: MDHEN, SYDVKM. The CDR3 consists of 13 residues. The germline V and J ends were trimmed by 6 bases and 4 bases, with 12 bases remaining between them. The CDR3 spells CASRKQGRTEAFF. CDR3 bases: TGTGCCAGCAGAAAACAGGGCCGCACTGAAGCTTTCTTT.

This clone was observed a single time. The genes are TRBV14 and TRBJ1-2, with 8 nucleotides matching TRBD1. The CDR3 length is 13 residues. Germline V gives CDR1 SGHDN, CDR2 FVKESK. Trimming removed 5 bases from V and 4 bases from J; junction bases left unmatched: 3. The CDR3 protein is CASSYRGSYGYTF. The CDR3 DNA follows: TGTGCCAGCAGCTACAGGGGGAGCTATGGCTACACCTTC.